What follows is one TCR beta chain and its context. The target antigen is unknown. The sample originates from a study of cytomegalovirus exposure and HLA in healthy donors. Whole-study results and caveats: Reportedly, fewer N-insertions than the approximately 680-donor mean appeared in an Asian-associated ancestry cluster in a later analysis.

V was clipped by 4 bases and J by 7 bases; unmatched bases: 8. The CDR3 is made up of 15 amino acids. Germline V gene sequence: CDR1 SGHTA, CDR2 FQGTGA. Primers for the PCR totalled 60 Vbeta and 13 Jbeta. Some clones are missing from TCRdb's copy, which holds only in-frame ones; the method was immunoSEQ multiplex PCR. This table has some 84,000 clones, more than 70% appearing once. Specimen: PBMCs. V gene TRBV7-3 combines with J gene TRBJ2-1; TRBD2 matches 9 bases. The sequence was collected from a male donor in good health and CMV-seropositive. The chain's CDR3 is CASSSTGTSFNEQFF. The CDR3 DNA reads as TGTGCCAGCAGCTCGACCGGGACTAGCTTTAATGAGCAGTTCTTC.